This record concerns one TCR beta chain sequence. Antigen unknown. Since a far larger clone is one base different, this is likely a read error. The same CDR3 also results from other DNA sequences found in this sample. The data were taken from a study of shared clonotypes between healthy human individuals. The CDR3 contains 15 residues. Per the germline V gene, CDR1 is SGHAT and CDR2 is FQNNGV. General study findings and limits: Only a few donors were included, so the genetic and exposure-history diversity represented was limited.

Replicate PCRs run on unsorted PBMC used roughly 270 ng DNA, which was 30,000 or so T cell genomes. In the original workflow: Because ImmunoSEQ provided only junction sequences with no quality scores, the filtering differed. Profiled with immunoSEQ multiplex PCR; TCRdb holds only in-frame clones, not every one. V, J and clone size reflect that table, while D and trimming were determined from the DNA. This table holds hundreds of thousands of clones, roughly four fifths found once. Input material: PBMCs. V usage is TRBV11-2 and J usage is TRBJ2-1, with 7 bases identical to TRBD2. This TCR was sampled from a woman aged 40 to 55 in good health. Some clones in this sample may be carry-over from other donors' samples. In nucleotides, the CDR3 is TGTGCCAGTAGCTTTTCCCGAGCGGGAAACAATGAGCAGTTCTTC. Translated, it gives CASSFSRAGNNEQFF.